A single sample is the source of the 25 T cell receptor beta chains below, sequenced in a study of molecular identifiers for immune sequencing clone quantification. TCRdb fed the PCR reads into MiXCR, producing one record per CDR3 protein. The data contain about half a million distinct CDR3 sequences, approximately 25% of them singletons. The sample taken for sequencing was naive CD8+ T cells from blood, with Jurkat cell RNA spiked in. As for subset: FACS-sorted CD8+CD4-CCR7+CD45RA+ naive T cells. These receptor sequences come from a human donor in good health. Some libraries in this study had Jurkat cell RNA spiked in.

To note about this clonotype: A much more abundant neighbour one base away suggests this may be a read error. DNA of the CDR3: TGCAGCGTTGGGGTAGGGGACTACGAGCAGTACTTC. It encodes CSVGVGDYEQYF. The chain employs TRBV29-1 and TRBJ2-7, with D tentatively TRBD1 (5 bases). There are 12 residues in the CDR3. The V and J ends lost 4 bases and 3 bases respectively, with 10 bases between them. CDR1 is SQVTM, CDR2 ANQGSEA, per germline.

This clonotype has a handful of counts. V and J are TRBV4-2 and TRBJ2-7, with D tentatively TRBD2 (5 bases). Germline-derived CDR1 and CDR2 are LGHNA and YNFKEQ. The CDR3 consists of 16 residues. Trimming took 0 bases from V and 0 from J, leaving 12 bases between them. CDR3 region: CASSQEFGLGSYEQYF. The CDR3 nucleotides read TGTGCCAGCAGCCAAGAATTCGGACTCGGCTCCTACGAGCAGTACTTC.

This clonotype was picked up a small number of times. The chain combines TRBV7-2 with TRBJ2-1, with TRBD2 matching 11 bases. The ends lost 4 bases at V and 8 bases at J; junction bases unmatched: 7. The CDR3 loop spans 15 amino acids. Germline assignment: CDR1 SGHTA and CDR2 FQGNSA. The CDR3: CASSSLAGGPDEQFF. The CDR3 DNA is TGTGCCAGCAGCTCATTAGCGGGGGGGCCCGATGAGCAGTTCTTC.

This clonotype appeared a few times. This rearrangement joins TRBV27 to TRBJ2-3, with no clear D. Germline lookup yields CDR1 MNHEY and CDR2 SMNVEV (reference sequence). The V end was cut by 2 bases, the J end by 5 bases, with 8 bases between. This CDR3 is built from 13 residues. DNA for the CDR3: TGTGCCAGCAGTTTAGGGTCCGGAGATACGCAGTATTTT. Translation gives CASSLGSGDTQYF.

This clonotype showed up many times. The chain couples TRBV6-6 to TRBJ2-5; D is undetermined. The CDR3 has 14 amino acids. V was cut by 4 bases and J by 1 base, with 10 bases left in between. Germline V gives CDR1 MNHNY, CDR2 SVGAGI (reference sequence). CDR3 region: CASSLSGGQETQYF. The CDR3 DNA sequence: TGTGCCAGCAGTTTGTCTGGTGGCCAAGAGACCCAGTACTTC.

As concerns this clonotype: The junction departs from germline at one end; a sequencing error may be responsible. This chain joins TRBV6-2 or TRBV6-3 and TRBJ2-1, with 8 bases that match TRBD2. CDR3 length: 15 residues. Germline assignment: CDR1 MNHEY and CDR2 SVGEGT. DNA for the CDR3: TGTGCCAGCAGTTCACGACTAGCGTATTACAGTGAGCAGTTCTTC. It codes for CASSSRLAYYSEQFF.

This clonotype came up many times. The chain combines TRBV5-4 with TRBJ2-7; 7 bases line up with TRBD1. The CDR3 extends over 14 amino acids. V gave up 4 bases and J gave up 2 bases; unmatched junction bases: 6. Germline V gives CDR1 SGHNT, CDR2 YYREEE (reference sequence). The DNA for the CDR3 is TGTGCCAGCAGCGCCTGGGACAGTACCTACGAGCAGTACTTC. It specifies CASSAWDSTYEQYF.

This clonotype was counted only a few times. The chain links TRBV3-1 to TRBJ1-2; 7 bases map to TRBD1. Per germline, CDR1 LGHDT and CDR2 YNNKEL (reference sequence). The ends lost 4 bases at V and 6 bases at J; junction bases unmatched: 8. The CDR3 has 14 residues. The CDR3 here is CASSLLTGTDGYTF. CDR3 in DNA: TGTGCCAGCAGCCTACTAACAGGGACAGATGGCTACACCTTC.

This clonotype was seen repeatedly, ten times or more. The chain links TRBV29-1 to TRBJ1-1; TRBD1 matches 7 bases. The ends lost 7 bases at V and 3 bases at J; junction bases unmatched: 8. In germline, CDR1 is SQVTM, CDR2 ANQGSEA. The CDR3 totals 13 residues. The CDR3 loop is CSAKLGQYTEAFF. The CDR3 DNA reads TGCAGCGCGAAGCTGGGACAGTACACTGAAGCTTTCTTT.

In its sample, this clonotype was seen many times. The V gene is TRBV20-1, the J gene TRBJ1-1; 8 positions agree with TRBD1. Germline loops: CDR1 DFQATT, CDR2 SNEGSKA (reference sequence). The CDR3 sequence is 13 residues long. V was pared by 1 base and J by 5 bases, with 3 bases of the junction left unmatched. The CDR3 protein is CSARGTGRTEAFF. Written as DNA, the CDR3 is TGCAGTGCTAGAGGGACAGGGCGAACTGAAGCTTTCTTT.

In nucleotides, the CDR3 is TGTGCCAGCAGTTACTCTTTTGGGTCATACAATGAGCAGTTCTTC. Its protein product is CASSYSFGSYNEQFF. This chain uses TRBV6-5 with TRBJ2-1; D is unclear. Germline V gives CDR1 MNHEY, CDR2 SVGAGI. Trimming cost V 0 bases and J 4 bases, with 10 bases left between them. CDR3 length: 15 residues.

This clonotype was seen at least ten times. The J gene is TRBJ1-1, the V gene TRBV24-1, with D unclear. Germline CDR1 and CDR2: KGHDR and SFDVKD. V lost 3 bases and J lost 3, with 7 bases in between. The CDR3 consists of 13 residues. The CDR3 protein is CATSDGTYTEAFF. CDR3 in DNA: TGTGCCACCAGTGATGGTACGTACACTGAAGCTTTCTTT.

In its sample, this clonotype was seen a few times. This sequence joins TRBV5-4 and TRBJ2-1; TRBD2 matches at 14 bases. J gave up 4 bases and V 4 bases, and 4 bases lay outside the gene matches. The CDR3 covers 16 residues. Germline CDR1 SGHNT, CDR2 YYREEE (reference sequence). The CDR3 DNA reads TGTGCCAGCAGCGGGACTAGCGGGGGACTATACAATGAGCAGTTCTTC. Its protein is CASSGTSGGLYNEQFF.

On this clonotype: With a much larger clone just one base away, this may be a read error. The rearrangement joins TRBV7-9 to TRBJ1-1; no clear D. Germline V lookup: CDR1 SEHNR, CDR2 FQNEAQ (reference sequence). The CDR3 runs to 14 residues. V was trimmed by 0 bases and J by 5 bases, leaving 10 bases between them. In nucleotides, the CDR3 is TGTGCCAGCAGCTTAGCCGGGCAGCTTACTGAAGCTTTCTTT. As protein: CASSLAGQLTEAFF.

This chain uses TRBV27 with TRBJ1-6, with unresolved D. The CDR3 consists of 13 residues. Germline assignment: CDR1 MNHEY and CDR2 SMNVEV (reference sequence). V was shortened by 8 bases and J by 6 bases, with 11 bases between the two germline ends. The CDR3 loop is CASGLTSNSPLHF. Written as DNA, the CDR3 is TGTGCCAGCGGGCTGACTAGTAATTCACCCCTCCACTTT.

DNA of the CDR3: TGTGCCAGCAGCCTCGTGGACAGGAAGGTTCCTCTCATTGGCTACACCTTC. Translation gives CASSLVDRKVPLIGYTF. The chain has TRBV11-2 and TRBJ1-2; 7 bases agree with TRBD1. With V trimmed by 5 bases and J by 7 bases, 19 bases remained unmatched. The CDR3 runs to 17 residues. The V gene's germline CDR1 is SGHAT and CDR2 FQNNGV.

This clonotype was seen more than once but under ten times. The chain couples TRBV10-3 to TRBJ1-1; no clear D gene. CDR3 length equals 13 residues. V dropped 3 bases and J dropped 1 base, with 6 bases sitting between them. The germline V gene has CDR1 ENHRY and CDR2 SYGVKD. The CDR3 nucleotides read TGTGCCATCAGTGAAGAGGGGAACACTGAAGCTTTCTTT. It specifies CAISEEGNTEAFF.

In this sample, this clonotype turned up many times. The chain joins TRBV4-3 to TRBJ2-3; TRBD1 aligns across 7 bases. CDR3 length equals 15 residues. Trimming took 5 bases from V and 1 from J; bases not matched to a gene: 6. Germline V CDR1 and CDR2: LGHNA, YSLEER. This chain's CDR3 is CASSTLRGRTDTQYF. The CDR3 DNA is TGCGCCAGCAGCACTTTAAGGGGGCGCACAGATACGCAGTATTTT.

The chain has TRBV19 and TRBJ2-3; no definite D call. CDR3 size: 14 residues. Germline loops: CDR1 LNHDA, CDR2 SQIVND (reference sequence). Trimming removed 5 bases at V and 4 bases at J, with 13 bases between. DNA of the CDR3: TGTGCCAGTAGTCCCCTAGTCAGCCCAGATACGCAGTATTTT. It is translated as CASSPLVSPDTQYF.

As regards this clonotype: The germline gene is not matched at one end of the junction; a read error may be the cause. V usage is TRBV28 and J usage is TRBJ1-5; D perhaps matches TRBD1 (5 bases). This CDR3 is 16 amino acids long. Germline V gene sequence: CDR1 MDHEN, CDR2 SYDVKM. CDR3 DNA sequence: TGTGCCAGCAGTTTAAGACAGTATTATAGCAATCGGCCCCAGCACTTT. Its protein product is CASSLRQYYSNRPQHF.

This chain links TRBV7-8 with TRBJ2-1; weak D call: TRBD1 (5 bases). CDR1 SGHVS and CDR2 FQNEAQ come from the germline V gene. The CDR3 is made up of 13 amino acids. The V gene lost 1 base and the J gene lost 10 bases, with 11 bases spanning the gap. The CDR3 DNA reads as TGTGCCAGCAGCTTAGGACAGTTCTCGGAGCAGTTCTTC. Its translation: CASSLGQFSEQFF.

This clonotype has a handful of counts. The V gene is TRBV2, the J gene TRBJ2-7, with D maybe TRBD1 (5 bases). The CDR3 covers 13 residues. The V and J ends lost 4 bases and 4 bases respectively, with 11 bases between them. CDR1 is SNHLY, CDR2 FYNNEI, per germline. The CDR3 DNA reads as TGTGCCAGCAGTGGTGGGAAGGGGTACGAGCAGTACTTC. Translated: CASSGGKGYEQYF.

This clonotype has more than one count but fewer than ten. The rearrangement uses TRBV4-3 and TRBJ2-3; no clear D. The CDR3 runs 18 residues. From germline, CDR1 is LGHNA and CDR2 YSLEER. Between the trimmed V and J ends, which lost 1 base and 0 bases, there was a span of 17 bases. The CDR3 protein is CASSQGGAGLLSTDTQYF. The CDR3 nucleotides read TGCGCCAGCAGCCAAGGAGGCGCAGGTTTGTTGAGCACAGATACGCAGTATTTT.

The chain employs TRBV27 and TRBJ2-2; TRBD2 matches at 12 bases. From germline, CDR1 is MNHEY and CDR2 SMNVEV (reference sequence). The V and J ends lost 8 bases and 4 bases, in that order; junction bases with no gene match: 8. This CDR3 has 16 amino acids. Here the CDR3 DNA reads TGTGCCAGCGGGGAAGGACTAGCGGGAAGCACCGGGGAGCTGTTTTTT. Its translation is CASGEGLAGSTGELFF.

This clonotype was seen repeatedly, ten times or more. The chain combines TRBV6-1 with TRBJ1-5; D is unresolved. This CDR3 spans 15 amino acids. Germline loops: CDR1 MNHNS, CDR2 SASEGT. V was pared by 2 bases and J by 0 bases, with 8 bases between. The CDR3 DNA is TGTGCCAGCAGTGAATCTCAGGATAGCAATCAGCCCCAGCATTTT. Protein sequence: CASSESQDSNQPQHF.